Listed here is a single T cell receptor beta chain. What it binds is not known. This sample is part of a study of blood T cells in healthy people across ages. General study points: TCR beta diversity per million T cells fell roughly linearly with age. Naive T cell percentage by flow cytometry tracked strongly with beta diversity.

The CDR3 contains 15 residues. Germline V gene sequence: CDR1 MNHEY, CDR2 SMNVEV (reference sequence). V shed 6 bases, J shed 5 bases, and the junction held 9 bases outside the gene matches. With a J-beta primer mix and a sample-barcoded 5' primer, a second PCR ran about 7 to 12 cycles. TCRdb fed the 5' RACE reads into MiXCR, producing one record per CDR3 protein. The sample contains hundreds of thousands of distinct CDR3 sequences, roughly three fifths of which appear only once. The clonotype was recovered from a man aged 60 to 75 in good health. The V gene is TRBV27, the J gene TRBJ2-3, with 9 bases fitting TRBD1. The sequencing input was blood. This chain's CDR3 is CASRATGGSGDTQYF. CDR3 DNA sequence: TGTGCCAGCAGGGCAACAGGGGGCTCGGGAGATACGCAGTATTTT.